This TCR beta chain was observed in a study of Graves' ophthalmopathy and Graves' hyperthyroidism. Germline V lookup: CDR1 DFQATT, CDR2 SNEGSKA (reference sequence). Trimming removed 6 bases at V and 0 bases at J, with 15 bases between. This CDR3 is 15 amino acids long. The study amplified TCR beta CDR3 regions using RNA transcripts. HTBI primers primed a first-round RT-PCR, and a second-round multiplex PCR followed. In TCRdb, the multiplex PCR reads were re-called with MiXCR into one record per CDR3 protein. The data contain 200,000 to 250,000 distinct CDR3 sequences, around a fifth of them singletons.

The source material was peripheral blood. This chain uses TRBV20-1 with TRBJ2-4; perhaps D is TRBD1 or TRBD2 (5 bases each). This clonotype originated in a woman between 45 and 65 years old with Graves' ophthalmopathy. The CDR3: CSARVGRIAKNIQYF. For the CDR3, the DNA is TGCAGTGCCAGGGTTGGGAGAATAGCCAAAAACATTCAGTACTTC.